This T cell receptor (beta chain) originates from a study of cytomegalovirus exposure and HLA in healthy donors. The PCR used 60 Vbeta and 13 Jbeta primers. Data came from immunoSEQ multiplex PCR; TCRdb stores just in-frame clones and leaves some out. The data show about 67,000 clones, more than 80% seen once. The sequenced sample was PBMCs. This TCR was recovered from a woman under 40 in good health and CMV-seropositive.

In DNA, the CDR3 is TGTGCCATCGGAGAGAGCAATCAGCCCCAGCATTTT. Its protein product is CAIGESNQPQHF. This rearrangement joins TRBV10-3 to TRBJ1-5; no definite D call. This CDR3 comprises 12 residues. V was clipped by 8 bases and J by 1 base, with 6 bases between them. The V gene's germline CDR1 is ENHRY and CDR2 SYGVKD.